This T cell receptor (beta chain) was obtained from a study of T cell repertoires in cytomegalovirus infection. About this clonotype itself: Its specificity is not known.

Via MiXCR, TCRdb re-called the reads, giving one row per CDR3 protein. The table lists approximately 300,000 distinct CDR3 sequences, more than 20% of them singletons. The CDR3 has 16 residues. With 6 bases removed from V and 4 bases from J, the gap between germline ends came to 19 bases. Looked up from germline, CDR1 is SNHLY and CDR2 is FYNNEI. The sequences come from cultured PBMCs, collected from culture after CMV antigen stimulation. The source is a human donor in good health (CMV status not recorded). Some clones in this sample may be carry-over from other donors' samples. The rearrangement uses TRBV2 and TRBJ1-3; D ambiguous. The CDR3: CASSNRATVSGNTIYF. The CDR3 coding sequence is TGTGCCAGCAGCAACCGGGCCACCGTGTCGGGAAACACCATATATTTT.